These 15 T cell receptor beta chains share one sample of origin, sequenced in a study of shared clonotypes between healthy human individuals. CD45RO negativity and positive selection for CCR7 defined naive CD8 cells, a population that excluded terminally differentiated effector memory CD45RA+ cells. The data were produced by immunoSEQ multiplex PCR, yet TCRdb's version contains in-frame clones alone and is incomplete. The sample has 600,000 or so clones, 98% seen once. Sequencing input: naive CD8+ T cells sorted from blood. These receptors were collected from a man in his thirties or forties in good health.

This clone was detected only once. This chain links TRBV6-5 with TRBJ2-7, with 8 bases identical to TRBD1. Losses at the gene ends were 3 bases for V and 2 bases for J; bases not matched to a gene: 6. The CDR3 consists of 15 residues. CDR1 is MNHEY and CDR2 is SVGAGI in the germline V gene. Written as DNA, the CDR3 is TGTGCCAGCAGTTATACACGGACAGGGACCTACGAGCAGTACTTC. Translation: CASSYTRTGTYEQYF.

This clone was detected once. The chain is built from TRBV7-9 and TRBJ2-7; D might be TRBD2 (6 bases). CDR1 is SEHNR and CDR2 is FQNEAQ in the germline V gene (reference sequence). The CDR3 spans 16 residues. The germline V and J ends were trimmed by 1 base and 0 bases, with 13 bases remaining between them. The CDR3 loop is CASSLGAGGSSYEQYF. For the CDR3, the DNA is TGTGCCAGCAGCTTAGGAGCCGGGGGAAGCTCCTACGAGCAGTACTTC.

This chain joins TRBV6-6 and TRBJ2-5, with D perhaps given as TRBD1 or TRBD2 (5 bases each). Deletions cut 2 bases from V and 4 bases from J, with 14 bases between. Germline V gene sequence: CDR1 MNHNY, CDR2 SVGAGI (reference sequence). The CDR3 runs 15 residues. The CDR3 loop is CASSYEGPTGETQYF. The DNA for the CDR3 is TGTGCCAGCAGTTACGAGGGACCCACCGGAGAGACCCAGTACTTC.

The gene calls are TRBV9 and TRBJ2-2; TRBD2 matches 12 bases. Trimming took 0 bases from V and 0 from J; bases not matched to a gene: 6. The CDR3 has 19 amino acids. The germline V gene encodes CDR1 SGDLS and CDR2 YYNGEE. CDR3 region: CASSVDGLAGPPNTGELFF. CDR3 DNA: TGTGCCAGCAGCGTAGACGGACTAGCGGGGCCCCCGAACACCGGGGAGCTGTTTTTT.

The gene calls are TRBV27 and TRBJ2-7, with 9 nucleotides matching TRBD2. CDR3 length equals 14 residues. The ends lost 6 bases at V and 10 bases at J; junction bases unmatched: 13. CDR1 is MNHEY, CDR2 SMNVEV, per germline (reference sequence). CDR3 coding DNA: TGTGCCAGCAGAAGGCGGGAGGGCCTTGTAGAACAGTACTTC. As protein: CASRRREGLVEQYF.

The chain carries TRBV9 and TRBJ2-1; D is uncertain. Trimming took 4 bases from V and 9 from J, leaving 17 bases between them. The CDR3 runs to 14 residues. Per the germline V gene, CDR1 is SGDLS and CDR2 is YYNGEE. The CDR3 DNA reads as TGTGCCAGCAGCCCCTCGACCAGACCCGGTGAGCAGTTCTTC. Translating gives CASSPSTRPGEQFF.

The chain carries TRBV11-2 and TRBJ1-1, with 7 bases identical to TRBD1. V lost 5 bases and J lost 5; bases outside the gene matches: 11. This CDR3 contains 15 residues. CDR1 is SGHAT and CDR2 is FQNNGV in the germline V gene. The CDR3 spells CASSMTDRAGTEAFF. As DNA, the CDR3 is TGTGCCAGCAGCATGACAGACAGGGCTGGGACTGAAGCTTTCTTT. The full variable domain, its missing parts supplied by reference TRBV11-2 and TRBJ1-1, is EAGVAQSPRYKIIEKRQSVAFWCNPISGHATLYWYQQILGQGPKLLIQFQNNGVVDDSQLPKDRFSAERLKGVDSTLKIQPAKLEDSAVYLCASSMTDRAGTEAFFGQGTRLTVV.

The rearrangement uses TRBV27 and TRBJ2-7; D possibly corresponds to TRBD2 (6 bases). The CDR3 length is 15 residues. Trimming left V 3 bases short and J 0 bases short, with 12 bases between. From germline, CDR1 is MNHEY and CDR2 SMNVEV (reference sequence). CDR3 sequence (DNA): TGTGCCAGCAGTTTGACCGGGGGTAGCTCCTACGAGCAGTACTTC. Residues: CASSLTGGSSYEQYF.

This clone has a single count. This sequence joins TRBV27 and TRBJ2-3; 9 nucleotides line up with TRBD1. Germline loops: CDR1 MNHEY, CDR2 SMNVEV (reference sequence). Trimming removed 5 bases from V and 7 bases from J; junction bases left unmatched: 13. The CDR3 loop spans 16 amino acids. The CDR3 here is CASSEPGQGVVNTQYF. In DNA, the CDR3 is TGTGCCAGCAGTGAACCGGGACAGGGCGTCGTAAATACGCAGTATTTT.

This chain links TRBV28 with TRBJ2-7, with 7 nucleotides matching TRBD2. V gave up 3 bases and J gave up 6 bases; unmatched junction bases: 5. In germline, CDR1 is MDHEN, CDR2 SYDVKM. CDR3 size: 13 residues. The CDR3 DNA is TGTGCCAGCAGTTTTGCGGGAGCTGGCGAGCAGTACTTC. This gives the protein CASSFAGAGEQYF.

V usage is TRBV28 and J usage is TRBJ1-2; no definite D call. V gave up 3 bases and J gave up 0 bases, with 11 bases separating them. The CDR3 loop spans 15 amino acids. The germline V gene encodes CDR1 MDHEN and CDR2 SYDVKM. CDR3: CASSFLGQTNYGYTF. DNA of the CDR3: TGTGCCAGCAGTTTCCTCGGGCAGACTAACTATGGCTACACCTTC.

The chain carries TRBV11-2 and TRBJ1-1, with a weak D call TRBD1 (5 bases). The CDR3 extends over 14 amino acids. The ends were cut back, 5 bases at V and 0 bases at J, with 10 bases in the middle. Germline V lookup: CDR1 SGHAT, CDR2 FQNNGV. The CDR3 nucleotides read TGTGCCAGCAGCCACCCAGGGCTGAACACTGAAGCTTTCTTT. It yields the protein CASSHPGLNTEAFF.

V gene TRBV28 combines with J gene TRBJ2-3; TRBD2 aligns across 12 bases. CDR3 size: 20 residues. Trimming at V came to 6 bases and at J to 0 bases, leaving 16 bases not matched to a gene. The germline V gene has CDR1 MDHEN and CDR2 SYDVKM. The CDR3 sequence: CASSTLGHLAGGRSTDTQYF. The CDR3 region has the DNA TGTGCCAGCAGCACACTGGGACATCTAGCGGGAGGGCGTAGCACAGATACGCAGTATTTT.

The rearrangement uses TRBV5-4 and TRBJ2-7; the D is unclear. Germline CDR1 is SGHNT and CDR2 is YYREEE (reference sequence). This CDR3 is 12 amino acids long. V was pared by 3 bases and J by 7 bases, with 11 bases between. CDR3 sequence (DNA): TGTGCCAGCAGCTCAACAAATAGGGAGCAGTACTTC. This gives the protein CASSSTNREQYF.

V gene TRBV5-1 combines with J gene TRBJ2-7, with D unclear. Trimming removed 0 bases at V and 0 bases at J, with 13 bases between. Looked up from germline, CDR1 is SGHRS and CDR2 is YFSETQ. The CDR3 contains 16 residues. The CDR3 is CASSLVGSDSSYEQYF. CDR3 DNA sequence: TGCGCCAGCAGCTTGGTGGGCAGTGATAGCTCCTACGAGCAGTACTTC.